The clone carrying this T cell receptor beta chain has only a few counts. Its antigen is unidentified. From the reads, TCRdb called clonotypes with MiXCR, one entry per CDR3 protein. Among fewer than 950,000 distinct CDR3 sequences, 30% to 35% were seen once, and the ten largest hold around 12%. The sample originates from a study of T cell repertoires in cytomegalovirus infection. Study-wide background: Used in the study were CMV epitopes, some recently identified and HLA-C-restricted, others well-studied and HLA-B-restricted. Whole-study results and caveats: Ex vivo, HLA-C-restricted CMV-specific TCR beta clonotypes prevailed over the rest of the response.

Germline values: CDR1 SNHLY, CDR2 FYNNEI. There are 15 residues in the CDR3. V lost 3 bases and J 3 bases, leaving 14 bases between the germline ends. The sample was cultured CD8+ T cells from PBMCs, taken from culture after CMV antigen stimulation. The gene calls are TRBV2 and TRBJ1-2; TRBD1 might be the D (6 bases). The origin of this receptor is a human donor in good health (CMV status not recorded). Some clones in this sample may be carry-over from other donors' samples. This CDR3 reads CASSEGDQGYYGYTF. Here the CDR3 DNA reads TGTGCCAGCAGTGAGGGGGATCAGGGGTACTATGGCTACACCTTC.